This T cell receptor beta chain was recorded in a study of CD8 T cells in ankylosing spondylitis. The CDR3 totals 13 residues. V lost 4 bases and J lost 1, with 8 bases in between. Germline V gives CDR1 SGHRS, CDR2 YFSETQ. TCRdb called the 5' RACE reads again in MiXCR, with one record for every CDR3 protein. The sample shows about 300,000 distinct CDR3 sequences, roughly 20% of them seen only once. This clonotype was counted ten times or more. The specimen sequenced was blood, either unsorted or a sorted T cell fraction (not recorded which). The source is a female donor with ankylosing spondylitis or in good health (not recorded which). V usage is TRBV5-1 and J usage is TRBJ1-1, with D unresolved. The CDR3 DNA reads TGCGCCAGCAGCCCCAACCCGAACACTGAAGCTTTCTTT. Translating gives CASSPNPNTEAFF.